This T cell receptor beta chain is from a study of T cell responses to AZD1222 COVID-19 vaccine. Here immunoSEQ multiplex PCR was the method, and the copy in TCRdb shows in-frame clones only, minus some. Among about 48,000 clones listed, approximately 83% were seen once. This CDR3 is built from 16 residues. V lost 7 bases and J lost 4; bases outside the gene matches: 11. Germline loops: CDR1 SGHDT, CDR2 YYEEEE. Some second doses came at about 4 weeks and others at about 12 weeks; these were pooled. As regards this clone: Its target is not known.

Findings and limits, study-wide: With dominance at 160-218 and 743-854, vaccine-associated CD4 TCRs spanned spike. It was only after the peak T cell response that any repertoires were sampled.

The TCR sequence derives from an adult who received the AZD1222 COVID-19 vaccine. Sample: peripheral blood, taken 28 days after the second AZD1222 dose. The chain carries TRBV5-6 and TRBJ2-1; 10 bases match TRBD2. This CDR3 is CASDGRTSGPYNEQFF. DNA for the CDR3: TGTGCCAGCGATGGACGGACTAGCGGACCATACAATGAGCAGTTCTTC.